The next 3 T cell receptor beta chains were all read from a single sample in a study of Ad26.COV2.S vaccination and SARS-CoV-2 variants. Treatment given: over 15 received Ad26.COV2.S at low or high dose, single or two shots; roughly five received placebo; per-sample allocation not given. At day 63 after the first vaccine or placebo injection, samples were drawn. Assay used: immunoSEQ multiplex PCR; TCRdb lists only in-frame clones, some missing. The profile shows over 450,000 clones, 80% to 90% of them singletons. The sequenced sample was peripheral blood, obtained in a trial of Ad26.COV2.S vaccine versus placebo. The source of these receptors is a person between 18 and 60 years old who received the Ad26.COV2.S COVID-19 vaccine or a placebo.

The chain carries TRBV6-6 and TRBJ1-2, with 7 bases lining up with TRBD1. The CDR3 has 15 residues. Germline values: CDR1 MNHNY, CDR2 SVGAGI (reference sequence). J lost 6 bases, V lost 2 bases, and 9 bases had no gene match. The CDR3 DNA follows: TGTGCCAGCAGTTACAGGGGGCGCAGAGAGGATGGCTACACCTTC. This sequence encodes CASSYRGRREDGYTF.

This sequence joins TRBV6-5 and TRBJ1-1, with D unclear. Between the trimmed V and J ends, which lost 7 bases and 3 bases, there was a span of 12 bases. CDR1 and CDR2 from the germline V gene are MNHEY and SVGAGI. The CDR3 consists of 13 residues. CDR3 nucleotides: TGTGCCAGCATCCCTGGAAGGGACACTGAAGCTTTCTTT. Its translation: CASIPGRDTEAFF.

The chain uses TRBV5-1 and TRBJ1-3; the D gene is possibly TRBD1 (5 bases). Germline assignment: CDR1 SGHRS and CDR2 YFSETQ. CDR3 length: 16 amino acids. V was clipped by 0 bases and J by 2 bases, with 12 bases between them. The CDR3 coding sequence is TGCGCCAGCAGCTTGGGCTTGTCGGGGGCTGGAAACACCATATATTTT. Amino acid sequence: CASSLGLSGAGNTIYF.